A single sample is the source of the 19 T cell receptor beta chains below, sequenced in a study of T-cell reconstitution after alpha-beta-depleted transplantation in children. For TCRbeta, the library was prepared with unique molecular identifiers. TCRdb re-analysed the PCR reads in MiXCR, keeping a single row per CDR3 protein. This table has some 400,000 distinct CDR3 sequences, just over 20% appearing once. The material was PBMCs from the stem cell graft donor, obtained from the stem cell graft. All receptors derive from a human donor who donated a stem cell graft to a child with acute myeloid leukemia.

V and J are TRBV20-1 and TRBJ1-4; the match to TRBD1 covers 7 bases. CDR3 size: 20 residues. With V trimmed by 3 bases and J by 0 bases, 19 bases remained unmatched. From germline, CDR1 is DFQATT and CDR2 SNEGSKA (reference sequence). This chain's CDR3 is CSASVYRDRDGITTNEKLFF. CDR3 nucleotide sequence: TGCAGTGCTAGCGTGTACCGGGACAGAGACGGCATTACAACTAATGAAAAACTGTTTTTT.

The rearrangement joins TRBV15 to TRBJ2-1; D unresolved. The CDR3 runs to 12 residues. V gave up 6 bases and J gave up 0 bases, with 3 bases separating them. CDR1 is LNHNV, CDR2 YYDKDF, per germline (reference sequence). CDR3 protein: CATRRSYNEQFF. DNA for the CDR3: TGTGCCACCAGGCGCTCCTACAATGAGCAGTTCTTC.

About this clonotype itself: This may stem from a read error, because a much larger clone lies one nucleotide away. Since no conserved phenylalanine or tryptophan closes the CDR3, a read error is the likely cause. The chain recombines TRBV11-2 with TRBJ2-3; 13 positions match TRBD2. Trimming cost V 5 bases and J 3 bases; bases outside gene matches: 11. Per the germline V gene, CDR1 is SGHAT and CDR2 is FQNNGV. CDR3 length: 18 amino acids. The CDR3 bases are TGTGCCAGCAGCCCCAGACGGACTAGCGGGAGAGGAACAGATACGCAGTATGTT. Its protein is CASSPRRTSGRGTDTQYV.

In its sample, this clonotype was seen a few times. The chain joins TRBV7-9 to TRBJ2-1; tentative D call: TRBD1 (6 bases). The CDR3 totals 15 residues. Germline V gene sequence: CDR1 SEHNR, CDR2 FQNEAQ (reference sequence). V lost 1 base and J lost 4, with 11 bases in between. The CDR3 reads CASSLETGIYNEQFF. The DNA for the CDR3 is TGTGCCAGCAGCTTAGAAACAGGGATATACAATGAGCAGTTCTTC.

The rearrangement uses TRBV30 and TRBJ2-7; no clear D. CDR3 size: 12 residues. V was trimmed by 0 bases and J by 4 bases, leaving 7 bases between them. Germline CDR1 reads GTSNPN; CDR2 reads SVGIG (reference sequence). Here the CDR3 DNA reads TGTGCCTGGAGTGTTGGGCAGTACGAGCAGTACTTC. Translating it yields CAWSVGQYEQYF.

The rearrangement uses TRBV20-1 and TRBJ2-4; 12 positions agree with TRBD2. This CDR3 contains 13 residues. In germline, CDR1 is DFQATT, CDR2 SNEGSKA (reference sequence). Unmatched junction bases numbered 3, after V lost 5 bases and J lost 7 bases. The CDR3 region is CSARGLAGNIQYF. CDR3 bases: TGCAGTGCTCGGGGACTAGCGGGCAACATTCAGTACTTC.

In its sample, this clonotype was seen a few times. The chain uses TRBV5-1 and TRBJ2-1, with 7 bases matching TRBD1. J lost 8 bases, V lost 4 bases, and 3 bases had no gene match. The CDR3 spans 12 residues. Germline CDR1 is SGHRS and CDR2 is YFSETQ. The CDR3 bases are TGCGCCAGCAGCCCTGACAGGGATGAGCAGTTCTTC. Translated, it gives CASSPDRDEQFF.

This clonotype was picked up a small number of times. This sequence joins TRBV28 and TRBJ2-7; D is unclear. The germline V gene encodes CDR1 MDHEN and CDR2 SYDVKM. The CDR3 contains 11 residues. The V end was cut by 2 bases, the J end by 6 bases, with 5 bases between. The CDR3 here is CASSLPSEQYF. The CDR3 DNA reads TGTGCCAGCAGTTTACCATCCGAGCAGTACTTC.

The J gene is TRBJ2-7, the V gene TRBV25-1; a weak D match, TRBD2 (7 bases). Germline assignment: CDR1 MGHDK and CDR2 SYGVNS. V was cut by 5 bases and J by 2 bases, with 10 bases left in between. This CDR3 is built from 13 residues. Written as DNA, the CDR3 is TGTGCCAGCAGTCGGGGGGACACCTACGAGCAGTACTTC. Translated: CASSRGDTYEQYF.

In this sample, this clonotype turned up a few times. The chain couples TRBV12-3 or TRBV12-4 to TRBJ1-2; 9 positions agree with TRBD1. The CDR3 is 18 residues long. The V segment lost 6 bases and the J segment 1 base; nucleotides outside the gene matches: 15. The CDR3 nucleotides read TGTGCCAGCAGAGGTACCCCGGGACAGGGCGGTAGTAACTATGGCTACACCTTC. Translating it yields CASRGTPGQGGSNYGYTF.

At least ten counts were recorded for this clonotype. The chain employs TRBV29-1 and TRBJ2-7, with 9 bases that match TRBD2. V was clipped by 6 bases and J by 6 bases; unmatched bases: 12. Per the germline V gene, CDR1 is SQVTM and CDR2 is ANQGSEA. This CDR3 has 14 amino acids. The CDR3 sequence: CSVRLADYSSEQYF. The DNA of the CDR3 is TGCAGCGTCAGACTAGCGGACTATTCATCCGAGCAGTACTTC.

J is TRBJ2-7 and V is TRBV4-1, with 10 nucleotides matching TRBD1. CDR1 and CDR2 from the germline V gene are MGHRA and YSYEKL. This CDR3 is built from 15 residues. The trim removed 1 base at V and 4 bases at J, leaving 4 bases unmatched. DNA for the CDR3: TGCGCCAGCAGCCAAGCGACAGGGGGCGAGTACGAGCAGTACTTC. It translates to CASSQATGGEYEQYF.

The chain joins TRBV24-1 to TRBJ2-3; TRBD2 matches at 8 bases. V trimming: 0 bases; J trimming: 0 bases; junction bases outside the gene matches: 4. This CDR3 has 17 residues. Germline-derived CDR1 and CDR2 are KGHDR and SFDVKD. This chain's CDR3 is CATSDLRPSGSTDTQYF. The CDR3 DNA is TGTGCCACCAGTGATTTGCGTCCTAGCGGGAGCACAGATACGCAGTATTTT.

This clonotype was recorded a few times. This chain joins TRBV12-3 or TRBV12-4 and TRBJ2-7; D remains unclear. The CDR3 has 20 amino acids. V lost 1 base and J lost 1, with 26 bases in between. The CDR3 spells CASSLVFSTPKLGSSYEQYF. CDR3 coding DNA: TGTGCCAGCAGTTTAGTGTTTTCCACCCCTAAGCTGGGTAGTTCCTACGAGCAGTACTTC.

The chain links TRBV6-1 to TRBJ2-3; D unclear. Per the germline V gene, CDR1 is MNHNS and CDR2 is SASEGT. With 7 bases removed from V and 1 base from J, the gap between germline ends came to 12 bases. The CDR3 extends over 14 amino acids. CDR3 region: CASKRSDRTDTQYF. CDR3 bases: TGTGCCAGCAAGCGAAGCGACCGCACAGATACGCAGTATTTT.

The rearrangement joins TRBV20-1 to TRBJ2-7; D gene uncertain. The CDR3 has 12 amino acids. CDR1 and CDR2 from the germline V gene are DFQATT and SNEGSKA (reference sequence). Trimming stripped 4 bases from V and 0 bases from J, with 7 bases between. CDR3 in amino acids: CSATEYSYEQYF. In DNA form, the CDR3 reads TGCAGTGCTACGGAGTACTCCTACGAGCAGTACTTC.

This clonotype showed up many times. This chain joins TRBV13 and TRBJ2-5; D uncertain. The CDR3 has 15 residues. CDR1 PRHDT and CDR2 FYEKMQ come from the germline V gene (reference sequence). Trimming removed 1 base from V and 2 bases from J, with 11 bases in between. CDR3: CASSLVRTDQETQYF. The CDR3 DNA follows: TGTGCCAGCAGCTTAGTAAGGACCGATCAAGAGACCCAGTACTTC.

The chain employs TRBV15 and TRBJ2-2, with D tentatively TRBD2 (7 bases). With 0 bases removed from V and 2 bases from J, the gap between germline ends came to 16 bases. The germline V gene has CDR1 LNHNV and CDR2 YYDKDF (reference sequence). The CDR3 runs to 18 residues. CDR3 protein: CATSRDRGARGNTGELFF. The CDR3 coding sequence is TGTGCCACCAGCAGAGATCGGGGGGCGAGGGGAAACACCGGGGAGCTGTTTTTT.

The sample holds a few counts of this clonotype. The chain carries TRBV12-3 or TRBV12-4 and TRBJ1-5, with D tentatively TRBD1 (6 bases). Trimming removed 1 base from V and 7 bases from J, with 17 bases in between. The CDR3 contains 16 residues. The CDR3 protein is CASSLGGGRREQPQHF. The CDR3 DNA reads as TGTGCCAGCAGTTTAGGGGGGGGCAGGAGAGAACAGCCCCAGCATTTT.